This T cell receptor beta chain comes out of a study of T cells in Graves' hyperthyroidism and ophthalmopathy. The source material, RNA transcripts, was used to amplify TCR beta CDR3 regions. During a first-round RT-PCR of the TCR CDR3, the HTBI primer set was used. TCRdb passed the multiplex PCR reads through MiXCR, listing each CDR3 protein once. Among approximately 430,000 distinct CDR3 sequences listed, 15% to 18% were seen once. CDR1 is SGHKS, CDR2 YYEKEE, per germline (reference sequence). V dropped 3 bases and J dropped 1 base, with 13 bases sitting between them. The CDR3 extends over 15 amino acids. Hyperthyroidism, newly diagnosed and lasting under 2 months, affected patients aged 18 to 65. Uncontrolled infections, other autoimmune diseases, pregnancy or lactation led to exclusion of patients. This clonotype showed up many times. Its specificity is not known. Study-level points and caveats: Blood held most thyroid clonotypes expanded above 0.001 frequency.

Sequenced sample: blood. The sequence derives from a woman between 18 and 30 years old with Graves' hyperthyroidism. V and J are TRBV5-5 and TRBJ1-1, with no clear D. The CDR3 loop reads CASSSGRTGNTEAFF. DNA for the CDR3: TGTGCCAGCAGCTCGGGGAGGACGGGGAACACTGAAGCTTTCTTT. Full variable domain (outside the CDR3, taken from reference TRBV5-5 and TRBJ1-1): DAGVTQSPTHLIKTRGQQVTLRCSPISGHKSVSWYQQVLGQGPQFIFQYYEKEERGRGNFPDRFSARQFPNYSSELNVNALLLGDSALYLCASSSGRTGNTEAFFGQGTRLTVV.